One sample yielded the 2 T cell receptor beta chains listed below, sequenced in a study of Graves' ophthalmopathy and Graves' hyperthyroidism. The study amplified TCR beta CDR3 regions using RNA transcripts. HTBI primers were employed in first-round RT-PCR, then a second-round multiplex PCR followed. Each CDR3 protein is one row after TCRdb ran MiXCR on the multiplex PCR reads. The repertoire includes over 200,000 distinct CDR3 sequences, around 30% of them detected once, and approximately 9.6% sits in the top ten. The sequenced sample was peripheral blood. These receptors were obtained from a man between 50 and 59 years old with Graves' ophthalmopathy.

This clonotype appeared many times. The genes are TRBV27 and TRBJ2-7, with D perhaps TRBD1 (6 bases). Trimming left V 0 bases short and J 3 bases short, with 9 bases between. Germline V CDR1 and CDR2: MNHEY, SMNVEV (reference sequence). The CDR3 runs to 14 residues. CDR3 coding DNA: TGTGCCAGCAGTTTATCTAGGGGGTACTACGAGCAGTACTTC. Translation gives CASSLSRGYYEQYF.

The V gene is TRBV6-5, the J gene TRBJ2-4, with TRBD1 identical over 8 bases. The closer fit of TRBJ1-2 to the DNA end suggests the J call may be wrong. The germline gives CDR1 MNHEY, CDR2 SVGAGI. The CDR3 contains 14 residues. This chain's CDR3 is CASSYADRDGGYTF. As DNA, the CDR3 is TGTGCCAGCAGTTACGCGGACAGGGACGGTGGCTACACCTTC.